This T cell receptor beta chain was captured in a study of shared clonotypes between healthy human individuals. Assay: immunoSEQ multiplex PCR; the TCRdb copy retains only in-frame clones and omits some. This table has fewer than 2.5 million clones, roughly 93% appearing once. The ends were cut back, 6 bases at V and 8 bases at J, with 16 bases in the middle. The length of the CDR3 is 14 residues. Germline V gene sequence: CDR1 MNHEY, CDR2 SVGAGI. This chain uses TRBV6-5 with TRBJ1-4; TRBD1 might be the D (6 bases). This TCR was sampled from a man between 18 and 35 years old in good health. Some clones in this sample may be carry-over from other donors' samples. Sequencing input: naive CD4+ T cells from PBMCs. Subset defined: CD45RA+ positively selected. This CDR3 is CASSAGDQGEKLFF. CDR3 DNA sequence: TGTGCCAGCAGCGCAGGGGACCAGGGGGAAAAACTGTTTTTT.